This paragraph covers one T cell receptor (beta chain) sequence. Its antigen is currently unknown. The junction had 5 bases not matched to a gene; V was cut back by 4 bases and J by 5 bases. From germline, CDR1 is SNHLY and CDR2 FYNNEI. This CDR3 is built from 14 residues. The sample originates from a study of shared clonotypes between healthy human individuals. As for the study in general: The donor group consisted of two women and a few men, aged 18 to 49.

Study results and limitations: Few donors limited the genetic and exposure-history diversity represented.

Several immunoSEQ plates received, in even portions, the genomic DNA of each subset. Bulk PBMC genomic DNA spanned ten immunoSEQ deep plates. TCRdb's copy holds only in-frame clones and misses some; the assay was immunoSEQ multiplex PCR. The profile shows nearly 500,000 clones, roughly four fifths of them singletons. Sequenced: PBMCs. The chain carries TRBV2 and TRBJ2-5; 9 bases line up with TRBD1. This TCR was sampled from a woman aged 40 to 50 in good health. Some clones in this sample may be carry-over from other donors' samples. The CDR3 sequence: CASSGTGAGETQYF. The CDR3 coding sequence is TGTGCCAGCAGTGGGACAGGGGCCGGGGAGACCCAGTACTTC.